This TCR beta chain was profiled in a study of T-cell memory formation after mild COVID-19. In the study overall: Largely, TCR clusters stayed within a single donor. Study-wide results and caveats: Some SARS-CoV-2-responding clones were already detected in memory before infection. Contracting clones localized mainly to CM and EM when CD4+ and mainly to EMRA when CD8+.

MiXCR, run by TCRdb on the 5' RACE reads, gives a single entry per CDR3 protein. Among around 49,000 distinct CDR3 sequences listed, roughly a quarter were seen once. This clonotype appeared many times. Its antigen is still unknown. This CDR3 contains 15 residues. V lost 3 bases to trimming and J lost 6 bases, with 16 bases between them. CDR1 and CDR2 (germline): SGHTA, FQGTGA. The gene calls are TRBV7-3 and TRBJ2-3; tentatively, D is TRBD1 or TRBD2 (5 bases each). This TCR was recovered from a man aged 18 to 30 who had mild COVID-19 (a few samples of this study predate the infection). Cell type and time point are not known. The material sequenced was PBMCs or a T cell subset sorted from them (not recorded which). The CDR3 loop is CASSFGGFRKDTQYF. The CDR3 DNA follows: TGTGCCAGCAGCTTTGGGGGTTTTAGAAAGGATACGCAGTATTTT.